This TCR beta chain was identified during a study of T-cell memory formation after mild COVID-19. Study information: TCR clusters were largely donor specific. Study-level points and caveats: Mostly located in CM and EM were contracting CD4+ clones, with contracting CD8+ clones located in EMRA. Pre-infection memory held some responding clones, suggesting pre-existing cross-reactive T cells responded.

This clonotype has just a few counts. As yet, its antigen is unknown. Per germline, CDR1 MNHEY and CDR2 SVGEGT. This CDR3 region has 14 residues. V lost 2 bases to trimming and J lost 4 bases, with 10 bases between them. 5'RACE with constant-segment primers built TCRalpha and TCRbeta cDNA libraries with UMIs. TCRdb passed the 5' RACE reads through MiXCR, listing each CDR3 protein once. Among more than 80,000 distinct CDR3 sequences listed, 12% were seen once. The chain combines TRBV6-2 or TRBV6-3 with TRBJ2-3; perhaps TRBD2 as D (6 bases). Sequencing input: PBMCs or a T cell subset sorted from them (not recorded which). This sequence was found in an adult woman who had mild COVID-19 (a few samples of this study predate the infection). Cell type and time point are not known. For the CDR3, the DNA is TGTGCCAGCAGTTACACCGCGGGGCCAGATACGCAGTATTTT. Protein product: CASSYTAGPDTQYF.